This entry lists 15 T cell receptor beta chains sequenced from one sample in a study of tumor and adjacent non-tumor tissue in lung cancer. No cell sorting was done before RNA was extracted from the tissue. The normal lung tissue was taken more than 3 cm from the tumor edge. TCRbeta libraries were built with three rounds of nested PCR, modified from ARM-PCR. TCRdb used MiXCR to reprocess the multiplex PCR reads, holding one entry per CDR3 protein. In the table there are under 45,000 distinct CDR3 sequences, roughly 60% of which are singletons. Material: distant non-tumor lung tissue. The receptors were gathered from a man between 50 and 59 years old with non-small cell lung cancer.

Concerning this clonotype: Sequence at one end of the junction differs from germline and may be a read error. This CDR3 is CARSSGTGRTYEHYF. The CDR3 nucleotides are TGTGCCAGAAGCTCAGGTACAGGTAGAACCTACGAGCACTACTTC. The chain carries TRBV11-2 and TRBJ2-7; D might be TRBD1 (5 bases). The CDR3 extends over 15 amino acids. Germline CDR1 is SGHAT and CDR2 is FQNNGV.

This clonotype was seen at least ten times. This chain connects TRBV4-1 to TRBJ2-4, with a possible D match to TRBD2 (6 bases). CDR1 and CDR2 from the germline V gene are MGHRA and YSYEKL. Trimming took 0 bases from V and 7 from J, leaving 13 bases between them. The CDR3 is 15 residues long. The CDR3 here is CASSQDGREPNIQYF. The CDR3 DNA reads TGCGCCAGCAGCCAAGATGGGCGGGAACCCAACATTCAGTACTTC.

About this clonotype itself: Because the CDR3 is missing its conserved closing phenylalanine or tryptophan, this is likely a read error. The chain has TRBV11-1 and TRBJ1-1, with 11 nucleotides matching TRBD1. The CDR3 has 13 residues. Germline assignment: CDR1 SGHAT and CDR2 FQDESV (reference sequence). The CDR3 nucleotides are TGTGCCATCAGCCCCGGGACAGGGGGTGAAGCTTTCCTT. Translation: CAISPGTGGEAFL.

Notes on this clonotype: Since a much larger clone is just one base distant, this may be a read error. The chain links TRBV7-9 to TRBJ1-4; 7 bases fit TRBD1. CDR3 length: 14 amino acids. CDR1 is SEHNR, CDR2 FQNEAQ, per germline (reference sequence). CDR3 DNA: TGTGCCAACAGCTTAGTGGGGACAGATGAAAAACTGTTTTTT. Protein product: CANSLVGTDEKLFF. Combining the CDR3 with reference TRBV7-9 and TRBJ1-4 gives the whole variable domain DTGVSQNPRHKITKRGQNVTFRCDPISEHNRLYWYRQTLGQGPEFLTYFQNEAQLEKSRLLSDRFSAERPKGSFSTLEIQRTEQGDSAMYLCANSLVGTDEKLFFGSGTQLSVL.

This clonotype was seen a handful of times. The V gene is TRBV28, the J gene TRBJ1-5, with D possibly being TRBD1 (5 bases). The CDR3 covers 14 residues. The V end was cut by 8 bases, the J end by 4 bases, with 15 bases between. CDR1 is MDHEN, CDR2 SYDVKM, per germline. CDR3 coding DNA: TGTGCCAGCCTAAGGGGCAGCCTAAATCAGCCCCAGCATTTT. It specifies CASLRGSLNQPQHF.

Remarks on this clonotype: The junction does not match germline at one end; this may be a read error. This chain links TRBV7-8 with TRBJ2-1, with D perhaps matching TRBD2 (5 bases). The CDR3 loop spans 13 amino acids. Per the germline V gene, CDR1 is SGHVS and CDR2 is FQNEAQ. The CDR3 DNA reads TGTGCCGGCAGCTTAGCGCCTTCTTCGGAACGGTTCTTC. It is translated as CAGSLAPSSERFF.

A word on this clonotype: Germline is not matched at one junction end, which may reflect a read error. The rearrangement joins TRBV29-1 to TRBJ2-1; TRBD2 matches at 8 bases. Germline CDR1 SQVTM, CDR2 ANQGSEA. This CDR3 region has 14 residues. The CDR3 loop is CSVGRLARGDERFF. For the CDR3, the DNA is TGCAGCGTGGGGCGACTAGCGAGAGGGGATGAGCGGTTCTTC.

Regarding this clonotype: A clone one base away is much larger, so this may be a read error. The chain links TRBV5-5 to TRBJ2-1, with D perhaps matching TRBD2 (5 bases). This CDR3 spans 15 amino acids. Trimming shortened V by 3 bases and J by 2 bases, and 12 bases separated the two germline ends. Per the germline V gene, CDR1 is SGHKS and CDR2 is YYEKEE (reference sequence). The CDR3: CASSSGLSPYNEQFF. Here the CDR3 DNA reads TGTGCCAGCAGCTCCGGACTCAGCCCCTACAATGAGCAGTTCTTC.

This clonotype was seen a few times. The chain couples TRBV20-1 to TRBJ2-1, with D perhaps matching TRBD2 (6 bases). The CDR3 has 13 amino acids. Germline values: CDR1 DFQATT, CDR2 SNEGSKA (reference sequence). V lost 6 bases to trimming and J lost 4 bases, with 13 bases between them. CDR3 sequence reads: CSAPPGLYNEQFF. The CDR3 DNA reads as TGCAGTGCACCCCCGGGACTGTACAATGAGCAGTTCTTC.

A note on this clonotype: A read error may produce the germline difference seen at one junction end. V usage is TRBV29-1 and J usage is TRBJ2-2, with D possibly TRBD2 on 6 matching bases. CDR1 and CDR2 (germline): SQVTM, ANQGSEA. The CDR3 has 15 amino acids. The CDR3 sequence: CSVDYGGRNTGELFF. In DNA, the CDR3 is TGCAGCGTTGATTACGGGGGAAGGAACACCGGGGAGCTGTTTTTC.

This clonotype has more than one count but fewer than ten. V is TRBV5-1 and J is TRBJ2-7, with D unresolved. This CDR3 is 13 amino acids long. Trimming took off 1 base at V and 3 bases at J, with 8 bases between the two ends. Looked up from germline, CDR1 is SGHRS and CDR2 is YFSETQ. CDR3 in amino acids: CASSLNRFYEQYF. The CDR3 DNA follows: TGCGCCAGCAGCTTGAATAGGTTCTACGAGCAGTACTTC.

About this clonotype: A junction boundary mismatches the germline segment, possibly from a read error. This chain links TRBV10-2 with TRBJ2-1, with D unclear. The CDR3 totals 14 residues. Germline CDR1 and CDR2: WSHSY and SAAADI. For the CDR3, the DNA is TGCGCCAACAGTGAGTCACATCGCCTCTCTGAGCAGTTCTTC. Its protein product is CANSESHRLSEQFF.

Note on this clonotype: The junction shows a germline mismatch at one end, possibly a read error. The rearrangement uses TRBV20-1 and TRBJ2-6; 7 bases are shared with TRBD2. The CDR3 has 16 amino acids. Germline values: CDR1 DFQATT, CDR2 SNEGSKA (reference sequence). Here the CDR3 DNA reads TGCAGTGCTGAGGGAGGGCGCGACTCTGGGACCAACGTCCTGACTTTC. Amino acid sequence: CSAEGGRDSGTNVLTF.

Details on this clonotype: This may be a read error: a much more frequent sequence differs by one nucleotide. The CDR3 here is CSALRGDGQYF. In nucleotides, the CDR3 is TGCAGTGCTCTCAGGGGCGACGGGCAGTACTTC. V is TRBV20-1 and J is TRBJ2-7, with TRBD1 as a possible D gene (6 bases). V gave up 5 bases and J gave up 9 bases, with 14 bases separating them. From germline, CDR1 is DFQATT and CDR2 SNEGSKA (reference sequence). This CDR3 is 11 amino acids long.

As for this clonotype: The CDR3 ends on some other residue instead of the conserved phenylalanine or tryptophan, so this is likely a read error. This rearrangement joins TRBV6-2 or TRBV6-3 to TRBJ2-7; D unresolved. Germline V gives CDR1 MNHEY, CDR2 SVGEGT. This CDR3 spans 14 amino acids. This CDR3 is CASSYEGDGYEQYL. The CDR3 nucleotides are TGTGCCAGTAGTTACGAAGGAGACGGCTACGAGCAGTACTTA.